This TCR beta chain derives from a study of T cell responses to AZD1222 COVID-19 vaccine. This clone was observed a handful of times. This table comes from immunoSEQ multiplex PCR, and its TCRdb copy is limited to in-frame clones, with some not included. The sample records roughly 100,000 clones, approximately 84% being singletons. V trimming: 1 base; J trimming: 10 bases; junction bases outside the gene matches: 9. The germline V gene encodes CDR1 MDHEN and CDR2 SYDVKM. The CDR3 extends over 14 amino acids. The chain couples TRBV28 to TRBJ1-1; 7 bases map to TRBD1. The source was peripheral blood, collected on day 0 of AZD1222 vaccination. This clonotype was sampled from an adult in good health. The CDR3, as DNA: TGTGCCAGCAGTTTATCGGACAGGATAGGAGTAGCTTTCTTT. Protein sequence: CASSLSDRIGVAFF.